The present TCR beta chain was sequenced within a study of CD8+ T cells in alopecia areata. Study-wide context: The drug, oral tofacitinib, was given to treated patients at 5 to 10 mg twice daily.

Samples from alopecia areata patients were lesional scalp punch biopsies and peripheral blood. This clone was detected once. RNA was extracted and reverse transcribed into cDNA as the sequencing template. Here immunoSEQ multiplex PCR was the method, and the copy in TCRdb shows in-frame clones only, minus some. The sample contains about 56,000 clones, around 97% of which appear only once. Trimming took 3 bases from V and 8 from J; bases not matched to a gene: 9. From germline, CDR1 is SGHTA and CDR2 FQGNSA. The CDR3 covers 15 residues. V and J are TRBV7-2 and TRBJ2-1; 8 bases map to TRBD2. The source is a human donor with alopecia areata. Material: CD8+ T cells sorted from blood, obtained at week 0. CDR3 amino acids: CASSFFRGGLDEQFF. The CDR3 DNA reads TGTGCCAGCAGCTTTTTCCGGGGGGGCCTCGATGAGCAGTTCTTC.